The clone carrying this TCR beta chain has only one observation. CDR3 length: 17 amino acids. Germline values: CDR1 LNHDA, CDR2 SQIVND (reference sequence). The ends lost 7 bases at V and 9 bases at J; junction bases unmatched: 21. Method: immunoSEQ multiplex PCR; TCRdb's copy keeps in-frame clones and lacks some. The repertoire has hundreds of thousands of clones, around three quarters of them found once; the top ten carry 3.3%. This sample was taken from a study of blood T cell repertoires in COVID-19. Looking at the study overall: Acute-phase and convalescent COVID-19 samples originated in the United States, Italy and Spain. T cells, B-cell-depleted T cells, or PBMCs provided the cDNA or gDNA that served as material.

Sequences were obtained from peripheral blood. The source of this sequence is a woman at least 80 years old with acute or convalescent COVID-19. V and J are TRBV19 and TRBJ1-1, with 9 nucleotides matching TRBD1. CDR3 nucleotides: TGTGCCAGTAAATTAATGCATCCGGGACAGGGTTTTATTAAAGCTTTCTTT. This sequence encodes CASKLMHPGQGFIKAFF.